This passage covers 17 T cell receptor beta chains from one sample sequenced in a study of T-cell reconstitution after alpha-beta-depleted transplantation in children. Using unique molecular identifiers, the investigators prepared the TCRbeta library. One entry per CDR3 protein results from TCRdb running MiXCR on the PCR reads. The sample carries 900,000 or so distinct CDR3 sequences, approximately 15% recorded once. This material consisted of PBMCs, mostly from graft donor cells, taken 360 days after TCRalphabeta/CD19-depleted stem cell transplant. These receptors came from a male patient under 18 who had a stem cell transplant for acute lymphoblastic leukemia, so the T cells may come from the graft donor.

Concerning this clonotype: One end of the junction does not line up with germline, which may come from a read error. V is TRBV3-1 and J is TRBJ1-1; 8 bases are a match to TRBD1. Germline assignment: CDR1 LGHDT and CDR2 YNNKEL (reference sequence). The CDR3 covers 18 residues. The DNA of the CDR3 is TGTACCAGCAGTTGGGCAGGGGGCGCGGACCCTCGGGACACTGAAGCTTTCTTT. This encodes CTSSWAGGADPRDTEAFF.

V gene TRBV3-1 combines with J gene TRBJ2-2; D is unclear. The germline V gene has CDR1 LGHDT and CDR2 YNNKEL (reference sequence). V was pared by 2 bases and J by 8 bases, with 9 bases between. CDR3 size: 13 residues. CDR3 sequence: CASSQIQAGELFF. The CDR3 DNA reads TGTGCCAGCAGCCAAATCCAAGCGGGGGAGCTGTTTTTT.

This clonotype has ten or more counts. V and J are TRBV12-3 or TRBV12-4 and TRBJ2-7, with D perhaps matching TRBD2 (7 bases). There are 15 residues in the CDR3. Trimming took 6 bases from V and 2 from J, leaving 17 bases between them. The CDR3 loop is CASSLRGGSTYEQYF. The CDR3 DNA reads TGTGCCAGCAGCCTCAGGGGCGGGAGTACCTACGAGCAGTACTTC.

CDR3 nucleotide sequence: TGTGCCAGCAGTTACTCCCGAGAATACGAGCAGTACTTC. Translation gives CASSYSREYEQYF. V gene TRBV6-5 combines with J gene TRBJ2-7; D gene uncertain. The CDR3 loop spans 13 amino acids. V was pared by 0 bases and J by 4 bases, with 7 bases between. CDR1 and CDR2 (germline): MNHEY, SVGAGI.

This chain joins TRBV20-1 and TRBJ2-6; D remains ambiguous. Germline CDR1 is DFQATT and CDR2 is SNEGSKA (reference sequence). The CDR3 spans 14 residues. The V end was cut by 3 bases, the J end by 0 bases, with 6 bases between. DNA for the CDR3: TGCAGTGCTAGTGCCAGCTCTGGGGCCAACGTCCTGACTTTC. Amino acids: CSASASSGANVLTF.

This clonotype has just a few counts. The chain couples TRBV15 to TRBJ1-5, with D maybe TRBD1 (5 bases). The CDR3 has 16 residues. Germline values: CDR1 LNHNV, CDR2 YYDKDF (reference sequence). V shed 0 bases and J shed 0 bases, with 9 bases lying between them. CDR3 DNA sequence: TGTGCCACCAGCAGAGATCCGGGGGTTAGCAATCAGCCCCAGCATTTT. It specifies CATSRDPGVSNQPQHF.

This clonotype was counted at least ten times. The chain uses TRBV7-6 and TRBJ2-1; D unresolved. Trimming cost V 1 base and J 7 bases, with 8 bases left between them. The CDR3 is 13 amino acids. Per germline, CDR1 SGHVS and CDR2 FNYEAQ. CDR3 protein: CASSLGPPNEQFF. The CDR3 DNA reads as TGTGCCAGCAGCTTAGGGCCTCCTAATGAGCAGTTCTTC. Combining the CDR3 with reference TRBV7-6 and TRBJ2-1 gives the whole variable domain GAGVSQSPRYKVTKRGQDVALRCDPISGHVSLYWYRQALGQGPEFLTYFNYEAQQDKSGLPNDRFSAERPEGSISTLTIQRTEQRDSAMYRCASSLGPPNEQFFGPGTRLTVL.

V is TRBV5-1 and J is TRBJ2-5; TRBD2 agrees at 8 bases. Germline V gene sequence: CDR1 SGHRS, CDR2 YFSETQ. This CDR3 has 15 residues. V trimming: 6 bases; J trimming: 6 bases; junction bases outside the gene matches: 13. CDR3 region: CASTPYTGGAKTQYF. CDR3 nucleotides: TGCGCCAGCACCCCTTATACGGGAGGGGCGAAGACCCAGTACTTC.

This chain joins TRBV2 and TRBJ1-2; 8 bases are a match to TRBD1. V was clipped by 4 bases and J by 7 bases; unmatched bases: 11. This CDR3 has 15 amino acids. Germline-derived CDR1 and CDR2 are SNHLY and FYNNEI. CDR3 coding DNA: TGTGCCAGCAGTGCCTTTGGACAGGGAAGGGGTGGCTACACCTTC. Protein sequence: CASSAFGQGRGGYTF.

This clonotype was seen a handful of times. The chain couples TRBV13 to TRBJ2-1, with 11 bases identical to TRBD1. Trimming removed 5 bases from V and 8 bases from J; junction bases left unmatched: 8. CDR3 size: 15 residues. Germline CDR1 is PRHDT and CDR2 is FYEKMQ (reference sequence). CDR3 nucleotides: TGTGCCAGCAGCATTTACTGGACAGGGGGCTATGAGCAGTTCTTC. Residues: CASSIYWTGGYEQFF.

This clonotype occurred a few times. V is TRBV5-1 and J is TRBJ2-5, with a weak D call TRBD1 (6 bases). From germline, CDR1 is SGHRS and CDR2 YFSETQ. V lost 4 bases, J lost 4 bases, and 11 bases lay in between. The CDR3 has 13 residues. The CDR3: CASSHRVGETQYF. The CDR3 DNA is TGCGCCAGCAGCCACAGGGTTGGAGAGACCCAGTACTTC.

This clonotype was observed many times. The V call is TRBV12-3 or TRBV12-4, the J call TRBJ1-2; D is undetermined. The CDR3 length is 13 residues. The germline V and J ends were trimmed by 5 bases and 0 bases, with 7 bases remaining between them. CDR3 nucleotides: TGTGCCAGCAGTCCACAGACTAACTATGGCTACACCTTC. Translating it yields CASSPQTNYGYTF.

This clonotype was counted between two and nine times. The chain has TRBV20-1 and TRBJ1-5; tentatively, D is TRBD1 (5 bases). Germline CDR1 and CDR2: DFQATT and SNEGSKA (reference sequence). This CDR3 contains 15 residues. Trimming cost V 7 bases and J 5 bases, with 21 bases left between them. The CDR3 protein is CSGFRVFGGDQPQHF. Here the CDR3 DNA reads TGCAGTGGGTTTCGAGTGTTCGGGGGGGATCAGCCCCAGCATTTT.

The V call is TRBV7-2, the J call TRBJ1-1; D remains unclear. Germline assignment: CDR1 SGHTA and CDR2 FQGNSA. The CDR3 length is 13 residues. Trimming shortened V by 3 bases and J by 10 bases, and 15 bases separated the two germline ends. The CDR3 loop reads CASSFAGNTGAFF. As DNA, the CDR3 is TGTGCCAGCAGCTTTGCGGGGAACACCGGAGCTTTCTTT.

There are a few counts of this clonotype. The rearrangement joins TRBV27 to TRBJ2-3, with 11 nucleotides matching TRBD2. CDR3 length: 14 residues. With V trimmed by 2 bases and J by 8 bases, 3 bases remained unmatched. From germline, CDR1 is MNHEY and CDR2 SMNVEV (reference sequence). The CDR3 here is CASSLILAGATQYF. The CDR3, as DNA: TGTGCCAGCAGTTTAATACTAGCGGGAGCTACGCAGTATTTT.

This clonotype was seen a few times. In DNA form, the CDR3 reads TGCGCCAGCAGGCAAGGAGGACTAGCGGGGATCAATGAGCAGTTCTTC. It is translated as CASRQGGLAGINEQFF. The V gene is TRBV5-1, the J gene TRBJ2-1, with 12 positions matching TRBD2. The CDR3 is made up of 16 amino acids. Trimming at V came to 5 bases and at J to 6 bases, leaving 9 bases not matched to a gene. Germline V gene data show CDR1 as SGHRS and CDR2 as YFSETQ.

This clonotype was detected only a few times. The CDR3 DNA reads as TGTGCCAGCAGCCAAGAAAAAGCCTTTCCGGGGGAAAAACTGTTTTTT. Protein: CASSQEKAFPGEKLFF. This rearrangement joins TRBV4-2 to TRBJ1-4; D gene uncertain. V was clipped by 0 bases and J by 8 bases, with 16 bases between them. Germline lookup yields CDR1 LGHNA and CDR2 YNFKEQ. The CDR3 totals 16 residues.